Described below is a single T cell receptor (beta chain) sequence and its context. What it recognizes is unknown. This entry comes from a study of radiotherapy plus CTLA-4 blockade in lung cancer. Study-level results: The best prediction of response reportedly came from early blood T cell clone dynamics, with interferon-beta. Some TCR clones had been derived from tumors. These clones expanded in peripheral blood after radiotherapy plus ipilimumab.

The data were produced by immunoSEQ multiplex PCR, yet TCRdb's version contains in-frame clones alone and is incomplete. The table records over 75,000 clones, 75% to 90% of them present only once. CTLA-4 blockade using ipilimumab, together with focal radiation, was received by patients with chemo-refractory metastatic non-small-cell lung cancer. With V trimmed by 0 bases and J by 8 bases, 5 bases remained unmatched. CDR3 length equals 15 residues. Germline CDR1 WNHNN, CDR2 SYGVQD (reference sequence). The sequence was obtained from a human donor with non-small cell lung cancer who had stable disease on radiotherapy plus ipilimumab. The rearrangement links TRBV10-1 to TRBJ2-1; TRBD2 aligns across 9 bases. The sequenced sample was peripheral blood, obtained from a patient treated with radiotherapy plus ipilimumab. The CDR3 DNA follows: TGCGCCAGCAGTGAGTCAAGCGGGAGGATCTATGAGCAGTTCTTC. Translated, it gives CASSESSGRIYEQFF.